This passage covers 31 T cell receptor beta chains from one sample sequenced in a study of response to subunit inactivated influenza vaccine. Each CDR3 protein gets one entry after TCRdb re-called the RT-PCR reads with MiXCR. The sample has 650,000 to 850,000 distinct CDR3 sequences, about 15% seen once. The specimen was PBMCs from blood, collected less than 15 days before vaccination. These receptors all stem from a man aged 50 to 60 who received an inactivated influenza vaccine.

This rearrangement joins TRBV12-3 or TRBV12-4 to TRBJ2-3, with 11 bases aligning to TRBD2. The CDR3 is 20 residues long. The V and J ends lost 5 bases and 8 bases, in that order; junction bases with no gene match: 24. The CDR3 DNA reads as TGTGCCAGCAGTAAGCCGGGAGCCGGGGGCCTACTAGCGGGAGTTGGTACGCAGTATTTT. Translation: CASSKPGAGGLLAGVGTQYF.

This rearrangement joins TRBV28 to TRBJ2-7; 7 bases line up with TRBD1. The germline V gene encodes CDR1 MDHEN and CDR2 SYDVKM. The J segment lost 2 bases and the V segment lost 2 bases, leaving 9 bases of the junction unmatched. This CDR3 is 16 amino acids long. The CDR3 coding sequence is TGTGCCAGCAGTTTACCCCGACAGGGCTCCACCTACGAGCAGTACTTC. Its translation is CASSLPRQGSTYEQYF.

This clonotype has only a few counts. The gene calls are TRBV12-3 or TRBV12-4 and TRBJ2-5, with D maybe TRBD2 (7 bases). Trimming cost V 7 bases and J 4 bases, with 16 bases left between them. This CDR3 spans 14 amino acids. The CDR3 nucleotides are TGTGCCAGCACTGGGGGGGGGCCAGGAGAGACCCAGTACTTC. Translation: CASTGGGPGETQYF.

The rearrangement uses TRBV20-1 and TRBJ1-3; weak D call: TRBD1 (6 bases). Trimming left V 3 bases short and J 8 bases short, with 14 bases between. Germline CDR1 and CDR2: DFQATT and SNEGSKA (reference sequence). The length of the CDR3 is 13 residues. In DNA, the CDR3 is TGCAGTGCTAGGGACAGCCGTGTGTACACCATATATTTT. The encoded protein is CSARDSRVYTIYF.

This clonotype was recorded at least ten times. V gene TRBV20-1 combines with J gene TRBJ1-1; 7 bases map to TRBD1. Germline V gene lookup returns CDR1 DFQATT and CDR2 SNEGSKA (reference sequence). The J segment lost 12 bases and the V segment lost 6 bases, leaving 10 bases of the junction unmatched. The CDR3 extends over 11 amino acids. The CDR3 DNA reads as TGCAGTGCCAAGGTACAGGGGATATCTTTCTTT. Translating gives CSAKVQGISFF.

This clonotype was counted a few times. The chain has TRBV20-1 and TRBJ2-2; 10 nucleotides agree with TRBD2. Per the germline V gene, CDR1 is DFQATT and CDR2 is SNEGSKA (reference sequence). The CDR3 spans 14 residues. With 2 bases clipped from V and 7 bases from J, the junction kept 4 bases outside the gene matches. CDR3 sequence (DNA): TGCAGTGCTAGACTAGCGGGGGCGGTCGGGGAGCTGTTTTTT. This gives the protein CSARLAGAVGELFF.

There are a few counts of this clonotype. This chain joins TRBV10-3 and TRBJ2-7, with 7 bases that match TRBD2. V shed 4 bases, J shed 2 bases, and the junction held 8 bases outside the gene matches. The length of the CDR3 is 15 residues. Per the germline V gene, CDR1 is ENHRY and CDR2 is SYGVKD. DNA of the CDR3: TGTGCCATCAGTGGGGTCGAGCGGGGCACCTACGAGCAGTACTTC. It is translated as CAISGVERGTYEQYF.

CDR3: CASSQDYTGDIQYF. The CDR3 DNA reads as TGCGCCAGCAGCCAAGACTATACAGGTGACATTCAGTACTTC. The chain employs TRBV4-1 and TRBJ2-4; tentative D call: TRBD1 (5 bases). The CDR3 has 14 residues. With 0 bases removed from V and 8 bases from J, the gap between germline ends came to 11 bases. Germline V CDR1 and CDR2: MGHRA, YSYEKL.

The chain combines TRBV12-3 or TRBV12-4 with TRBJ2-3; unclear D gene. The V end lost 5 bases, the J end lost 2 bases, and 17 bases lay between the germline ends. The CDR3 consists of 16 residues. CDR3 DNA: TGTGCCAGCAGTCCAAAAAGGCCGCCATACACAGATACGCAGTATTTT. Protein product: CASSPKRPPYTDTQYF.

This clonotype was seen only a few times. The rearrangement links TRBV7-2 to TRBJ2-7; D may match TRBD1 or TRBD2 (5 bases each). The CDR3 sequence is 13 residues long. The germline V gene has CDR1 SGHTA and CDR2 FQGNSA. The V and J ends lost 4 bases and 2 bases respectively, with 9 bases between them. CDR3 residues: CASSSGDPYEQYF. The CDR3 bases are TGTGCCAGCAGCTCCGGGGACCCCTACGAGCAGTACTTC.

The chain employs TRBV28 and TRBJ2-7, with D possibly being TRBD2 (5 bases). CDR3 size: 15 residues. Germline lookup yields CDR1 MDHEN and CDR2 SYDVKM. V lost 3 bases and J lost 7, with 19 bases in between. The CDR3 spells CASSFAGRAIGEQYF. CDR3 in DNA: TGTGCCAGCAGTTTTGCGGGCCGGGCGATTGGGGAGCAGTACTTC.

This clonotype appeared a few times. This chain joins TRBV10-3 and TRBJ2-1, with D perhaps TRBD1 (6 bases). This CDR3 region has 14 residues. V gave up 4 bases and J gave up 6 bases, with 13 bases separating them. The germline V gene encodes CDR1 ENHRY and CDR2 SYGVKD. In DNA form, the CDR3 reads TGTGCCATCAGTGGAACCGGGACATTCAATGAGCAGTTCTTC. Encoded protein: CAISGTGTFNEQFF.

The genes are TRBV6-1 and TRBJ1-4; the D gene is possibly TRBD1 (6 bases). The CDR3 totals 15 residues. Per germline, CDR1 MNHNS and CDR2 SASEGT. Deletions cut 9 bases from V and 0 bases from J, with 14 bases between. In DNA form, the CDR3 reads TGTGCCAGTATGGACAGAACTACAACTAATGAAAAACTGTTTTTT. It specifies CASMDRTTTNEKLFF.

This clonotype has a handful of counts. The chain carries TRBV7-2 and TRBJ2-1; 11 bases map to TRBD2. CDR1 SGHTA and CDR2 FQGNSA come from the germline V gene. V lost 1 base, J lost 10 bases, and 3 bases stayed unmatched. The CDR3 is made up of 14 amino acids. This chain's CDR3 is CASSLGRTSGEQFF. CDR3 bases: TGTGCCAGCAGCTTAGGGAGGACTAGCGGGGAGCAGTTCTTC.

The chain recombines TRBV2 with TRBJ1-6, with unresolved D. This CDR3 is built from 14 residues. Germline values: CDR1 SNHLY, CDR2 FYNNEI. V lost 5 bases to trimming and J lost 10 bases, with 15 bases between them. The CDR3 here is CASSKGQRPSPLHF. The CDR3 coding sequence is TGTGCCAGCAGTAAAGGTCAGCGGCCCTCACCCCTCCACTTT.

The chain combines TRBV7-2 with TRBJ2-7, with a weak D call TRBD1 (6 bases). CDR1 and CDR2 (germline): SGHTA, FQGNSA. Between the trimmed V and J ends, which lost 5 bases and 3 bases, there was a span of 17 bases. This CDR3 contains 15 residues. DNA of the CDR3: TGTGCCAGCAGCCCCGTGGGGGCCGATCTCTACGAGCAGTACTTC. As protein: CASSPVGADLYEQYF.

The rearrangement uses TRBV27 and TRBJ1-2; TRBD1 might be the D (6 bases). The CDR3 is 18 amino acids. The V gene's germline CDR1 is MNHEY and CDR2 SMNVEV (reference sequence). The ends were cut back, 5 bases at V and 4 bases at J, with 26 bases in the middle. The chain's CDR3 is CASSASLGDRSFFYGYTF. The DNA of the CDR3 is TGTGCCAGCAGTGCGAGCTTGGGAGACAGGTCGTTCTTCTATGGCTACACCTTC.

This sequence joins TRBV6-2 or TRBV6-3 and TRBJ2-3; 11 bases agree with TRBD2. The germline gives CDR1 MNHEY, CDR2 SVGEGT. With 5 bases clipped from V and 4 bases from J, the junction kept 11 bases outside the gene matches. This CDR3 contains 17 residues. CDR3 amino acids: CASSLWLAGGEADTQYF. In DNA, the CDR3 is TGTGCCAGCAGTCTCTGGCTAGCGGGAGGTGAGGCAGATACGCAGTATTTT.

The chain employs TRBV4-1 and TRBJ1-1; D remains ambiguous. The V end lost 4 bases, the J end lost 8 bases, and 11 bases lay between the germline ends. The CDR3 has 12 residues. Germline CDR1 is MGHRA and CDR2 is YSYEKL. CDR3 coding DNA: TGCGCCAGCAGCCGGACGCTGGGGGAAGCTTTCTTT. This translates into CASSRTLGEAFF.

This clonotype occurred once. The V call is TRBV27, the J call TRBJ2-3; possible D gene TRBD2, 6 bases. V lost 6 bases and J 12 bases, leaving 16 bases between the germline ends. The CDR3 runs 12 residues. CDR1 and CDR2 (germline): MNHEY, SMNVEV (reference sequence). CDR3: CASSLGGSAQYF. Written as DNA, the CDR3 is TGTGCCAGCAGCCTCGGAGGGTCCGCCCAGTATTTT.

The chain couples TRBV3-1 to TRBJ1-2, with 8 bases that match TRBD1. After removal of 4 bases from V and 5 bases from J, the junction contained 12 bases not matched to a gene. Germline values: CDR1 LGHDT, CDR2 YNNKEL (reference sequence). CDR3 length equals 16 residues. The CDR3 reads CASSPYYGDRGYGYTF. The CDR3, as DNA: TGTGCCAGCAGCCCCTATTACGGTGACAGGGGTTATGGCTACACCTTC.

V and J are TRBV29-1 and TRBJ1-2; a possible D gene is TRBD1 (6 bases). V dropped 4 bases and J dropped 5 bases, with 11 bases sitting between them. The CDR3 covers 12 residues. Looked up from germline, CDR1 is SQVTM and CDR2 is ANQGSEA. CDR3: CSVVAGVYGYTF. CDR3 in DNA: TGCAGCGTTGTGGCAGGGGTGTATGGCTACACCTTC.

This clonotype has at least ten counts. This chain connects TRBV4-3 to TRBJ1-2, with D possibly matching TRBD1 (5 bases). Trimming took off 1 base at V and 1 base at J, with 13 bases between the two ends. The germline CDR1 and CDR2 sequences are LGHNA and YSLEER. This CDR3 is 16 amino acids long. DNA for the CDR3: TGCGCCAGCAGCCAAGTGCAGGGATCCTATAACTATGGCTACACCTTC. Protein product: CASSQVQGSYNYGYTF.

The chain carries TRBV10-3 and TRBJ2-2; the D gene could be TRBD1 or TRBD2 (5 bases each). This CDR3 is built from 13 residues. CDR1 is ENHRY, CDR2 SYGVKD, per germline. V was trimmed by 8 bases and J by 4 bases, leaving 11 bases between them. CDR3 sequence: CAISGGSTGELFF. CDR3 DNA: TGTGCCATCTCTGGGGGAAGCACCGGGGAGCTGTTTTTT.

This chain links TRBV12-3 or TRBV12-4 with TRBJ1-4, with 7 nucleotides matching TRBD1. The CDR3 is made up of 16 amino acids. V lost 3 bases, J lost 8 bases, and 12 bases stayed unmatched. CDR3 residues: CASSFGSRGPWEKLFF. The CDR3 DNA sequence: TGTGCCAGCAGTTTTGGTAGTAGGGGGCCGTGGGAAAAACTGTTTTTT.

This clonotype was counted at least ten times. The chain links TRBV5-1 to TRBJ2-1, with TRBD1 as a possible D gene (6 bases). Germline V gives CDR1 SGHRS, CDR2 YFSETQ. The CDR3 loop spans 14 amino acids. Trimming pared 0 bases from V and 2 bases from J, leaving 6 bases between. CDR3 nucleotide sequence: TGCGCCAGCAGCTTGGACAGGGCCTACAATGAGCAGTTCTTC. This encodes CASSLDRAYNEQFF.

V gene TRBV11-2 combines with J gene TRBJ1-5; possibly TRBD1 for D (5 bases). The germline V and J ends were trimmed by 4 bases and 3 bases, with 7 bases remaining between them. In germline, CDR1 is SGHAT, CDR2 FQNNGV. The CDR3 covers 13 residues. The CDR3 reads CASSWGYNQPQHF. The DNA of the CDR3 is TGTGCCAGCAGCTGGGGCTACAATCAGCCCCAGCATTTT.

This clonotype appeared many times. The chain carries TRBV11-1 and TRBJ2-1; 16 nucleotides match TRBD2. The V and J ends lost 4 bases and 6 bases, in that order; junction bases with no gene match: 9. This CDR3 comprises 18 residues. CDR1 SGHAT and CDR2 FQDESV come from the germline V gene (reference sequence). The CDR3 loop reads CASSSGLAGGSGFNEQFF. CDR3 DNA sequence: TGTGCCAGCAGCTCGGGACTAGCGGGAGGGTCTGGCTTCAATGAGCAGTTCTTC.

In its sample, this clonotype was seen a few times. The chain is built from TRBV20-1 and TRBJ1-4; 8 nucleotides agree with TRBD1. Losses at the gene ends were 2 bases for V and 6 bases for J; bases not matched to a gene: 5. From germline, CDR1 is DFQATT and CDR2 SNEGSKA (reference sequence). The CDR3 runs 14 residues. The CDR3 nucleotides read TGCAGTGCTAGACCCGGACAGGGTTATGAAAAACTGTTTTTT. This codes for CSARPGQGYEKLFF.

This clonotype was found a few times. The J gene is TRBJ1-1, the V gene TRBV7-2; D might be TRBD1 (5 bases). V shed 7 bases and J shed 5 bases, with 17 bases lying between them. In germline, CDR1 is SGHTA, CDR2 FQGNSA. This CDR3 has 14 amino acids. Here the CDR3 DNA reads TGTGCCAGCACCCTGACGGGGGGTCAGACTGAAGCTTTCTTT. Its protein is CASTLTGGQTEAFF.

The table lists this clonotype with many counts. The chain recombines TRBV19 with TRBJ1-1; 8 bases map to TRBD1. Per the germline V gene, CDR1 is LNHDA and CDR2 is SQIVND (reference sequence). The CDR3 covers 14 residues. V lost 5 bases to trimming and J lost 1 base; unmatched junction nucleotides: 3. The CDR3 region is CASSGQGRNTEAFF. CDR3 bases: TGTGCCAGTAGTGGACAGGGAAGGAACACTGAAGCTTTCTTT.